The 24 T cell receptor beta chains below were found in one sample sequenced in a study of T cells after yellow fever vaccination. TCRdb passed the 5' RACE reads through MiXCR, listing each CDR3 protein once. The sample consists of about 310,000 distinct CDR3 sequences, 3% to 4.5% of them appearing once. Here the sequenced sample was PBMCs, taken on the day of the yellow fever booster vaccination. Every receptor here comes from a man aged 18-30 years who received the YFV17D yellow fever vaccine.

Ten or more counts support this clonotype. The gene calls are TRBV10-3 and TRBJ1-6, with D perhaps TRBD1 (6 bases). The CDR3 consists of 13 residues. V was trimmed by 3 bases and J by 10 bases, leaving 10 bases between them. Germline values: CDR1 ENHRY, CDR2 SYGVKD. The CDR3 loop reads CAISDYRGSPLHF. CDR3 DNA: TGTGCCATCAGTGACTATAGGGGGTCACCCCTCCACTTT.

This clonotype was observed at least ten times. V usage is TRBV12-3 or TRBV12-4 and J usage is TRBJ2-7; D is possibly TRBD1 (6 bases). This CDR3 comprises 15 residues. V was pared by 3 bases and J by 5 bases, with 17 bases between. This CDR3 reads CASSLLQGQLNEQYF. CDR3 bases: TGTGCCAGCAGTTTGCTACAGGGCCAGTTGAACGAGCAGTACTTC.

This clonotype was seen ten or more times. The chain carries TRBV5-1 and TRBJ1-2; D gene uncertain. In germline, CDR1 is SGHRS, CDR2 YFSETQ. CDR3 length: 12 residues. V was shortened by 0 bases and J by 4 bases, with 4 bases between the two germline ends. As DNA, the CDR3 is TGCGCCAGCAGCTTGGAGGCCTATGGCTACACCTTC. It encodes CASSLEAYGYTF.

This clonotype was observed many times. This chain connects TRBV10-3 to TRBJ2-1, with 8 bases fitting TRBD2. The V gene end was trimmed by 6 bases and the J gene end by 9 bases; junction bases not matched to a gene: 25. This CDR3 region has 19 residues. The V gene's germline CDR1 is ENHRY and CDR2 SYGVKD. As DNA, the CDR3 is TGTGCCATCAGCGATCGGCCCCCCAACGTCGGGGGGGGGCTAGGTGAGCAGTTCTTC. Encoded protein: CAISDRPPNVGGGLGEQFF.

This clonotype came up a few times. The chain is built from TRBV12-3 or TRBV12-4 and TRBJ2-7; 11 bases match TRBD1. The CDR3 is 12 residues long. V shed 5 bases, J shed 6 bases, and the junction held 0 bases outside the gene matches. The CDR3 region is CASSGTGGEQYV. The CDR3 nucleotides read TGTGCCAGCAGTGGGACAGGGGGCGAGCAGTACGTC.

The V call is TRBV4-1, the J call TRBJ2-6; D is ambiguous. V was trimmed by 2 bases and J by 0 bases, leaving 8 bases between them. The CDR3 spans 16 residues. In germline, CDR1 is MGHRA, CDR2 YSYEKL. CDR3 region: CASSQTTTSGANVLTF. The CDR3 DNA reads TGCGCCAGCAGCCAAACCACGACCTCTGGGGCCAACGTCCTGACTTTC.

At least ten counts were recorded for this clonotype. The rearrangement joins TRBV4-2 to TRBJ1-5, with D possibly matching TRBD1 (5 bases). From germline, CDR1 is LGHNA and CDR2 YNFKEQ. The V end was cut by 1 base, the J end by 6 bases, with 13 bases between. This CDR3 is 15 amino acids long. This CDR3 reads CASSQGGVSSQPQHF. CDR3 DNA sequence: TGTGCCAGCAGCCAAGGGGGGGTTAGTAGTCAGCCCCAGCATTTT.

This clonotype was picked up many times. The chain couples TRBV5-1 to TRBJ2-1; 7 nucleotides agree with TRBD2. There are 16 residues in the CDR3. V shed 0 bases and J 3 bases; nucleotides not matched to a gene: 6. Germline CDR1 is SGHRS and CDR2 is YFSETQ. This CDR3 is CASSLEWRGSYNEQFF. In DNA, the CDR3 is TGCGCCAGCAGCTTGGAGTGGCGGGGGAGCTACAATGAGCAGTTCTTC.

This clonotype has at least ten counts. The chain has TRBV10-3 and TRBJ2-1, with 9 nucleotides matching TRBD2. Unmatched junction bases numbered 4, after V lost 9 bases and J lost 4 bases. Germline assignment: CDR1 ENHRY and CDR2 SYGVKD. The CDR3 totals 13 residues. CDR3 DNA: TGTGCCATGTCTAGCGGGATTTACAATGAGCAGTTCTTC. Amino acids: CAMSSGIYNEQFF.

The CDR3 DNA follows: TGTGCCAGCAGCCCTTACCCCAAGGGGGCCATCAATCAGCCCCAGCATTTT. Translation: CASSPYPKGAINQPQHF. The gene calls are TRBV4-2 and TRBJ1-5, with TRBD1 identical over 7 bases. The J segment lost 3 bases and the V segment lost 4 bases, leaving 12 bases of the junction unmatched. CDR1 is LGHNA and CDR2 is YNFKEQ in the germline V gene. The CDR3 is 17 amino acids.

This clonotype was found a few times. V gene TRBV4-2 combines with J gene TRBJ2-4, with a weak D call TRBD2 (6 bases). The CDR3 is made up of 16 amino acids. Germline V gives CDR1 LGHNA, CDR2 YNFKEQ. Trimming stripped 8 bases from V and 7 bases from J, with 24 bases between. CDR3 in amino acids: CASGKGGVKVGNIQYF. In DNA form, the CDR3 reads TGTGCCAGCGGAAAAGGCGGGGTTAAAGTTGGGAACATTCAGTACTTC.

The sample holds many counts of this clonotype. The gene calls are TRBV7-8 and TRBJ2-1, with D possibly being TRBD1 (7 bases). The CDR3 is made up of 17 amino acids. Trimming shortened V by 3 bases and J by 3 bases, and 18 bases separated the two germline ends. Germline CDR1 SGHVS, CDR2 FQNEAQ. The CDR3 bases are TGTGCCAGCAGCTTCACTACGACAGGGAGGATCTACAATGAGCAGTTCTTC. It encodes CASSFTTTGRIYNEQFF.

The J gene is TRBJ2-4, the V gene TRBV6-5; tentative D call: TRBD2 (5 bases). Germline loops: CDR1 MNHEY, CDR2 SVGAGI. Trimming removed 4 bases from V and 6 bases from J, with 13 bases in between. The CDR3 is 14 residues long. The CDR3: CASSSGLRTNIQYF. DNA for the CDR3: TGTGCCAGCAGTTCTGGACTGCGGACAAACATTCAGTACTTC.

The chain uses TRBV4-2 and TRBJ1-4; D gene unclear. Germline CDR1 and CDR2: LGHNA and YNFKEQ. V was clipped by 2 bases and J by 7 bases, with 5 bases between them. The CDR3 has 12 residues. The CDR3 region has the DNA TGTGCCAGCAGCCAACCCGGTGAAAAACTGTTTTTT. It codes for CASSQPGEKLFF.

The chain uses TRBV5-6 and TRBJ1-4, with 9 nucleotides matching TRBD1. CDR1 SGHDT and CDR2 YYEEEE come from the germline V gene. The CDR3 sequence is 13 residues long. After removal of 4 bases from V and 10 bases from J, the junction contained 5 bases not matched to a gene. The CDR3 is CASSVTGGGKLFF. CDR3 in DNA: TGTGCCAGCAGCGTGACAGGGGGAGGAAAACTGTTTTTT.

This clonotype was recorded many times. The chain employs TRBV5-1 and TRBJ2-1; tentatively, D is TRBD2 (5 bases). Trimming cost V 2 bases and J 0 bases, with 12 bases left between them. From germline, CDR1 is SGHRS and CDR2 YFSETQ. This CDR3 contains 16 residues. In DNA, the CDR3 is TGCGCCAGCAGCTTTGGACTGGTAAGCTCCTACAATGAGCAGTTCTTC. Residues: CASSFGLVSSYNEQFF. The full variable domain, in which reference TRBV5-1 and TRBJ2-1 provide the parts outside the CDR3, is KAGVTQTPRYLIKTRGQQVTLSCSPISGHRSVSWYQQTPGQGLQFLFEYFSETQRNKGNFPGRFSGRQFSNSRSEMNVSTLELGDSALYLCASSFGLVSSYNEQFFGPGTRLTVL.

This clonotype was observed a handful of times. This chain uses TRBV4-3 with TRBJ1-4; possibly TRBD1 for D (6 bases). Trimming left V 2 bases short and J 8 bases short, with 15 bases between. Germline V gene lookup returns CDR1 LGHNA and CDR2 YSLEER. There are 15 residues in the CDR3. The CDR3 protein is CASSQFTGIREKLFF. DNA for the CDR3: TGCGCCAGCAGCCAATTTACAGGGATTCGGGAAAAACTGTTTTTT.

This clonotype was picked up many times. The chain has TRBV18 and TRBJ2-3, with 11 bases lining up with TRBD1. Looked up from germline, CDR1 is KGHSH and CDR2 is LQKENI. The V and J ends lost 4 bases and 6 bases, in that order; junction bases with no gene match: 3. The CDR3 sequence is 14 residues long. CDR3 DNA: TGTGCCAGCTCACGCGGACAGGGGGCCGATACGCAGTATTTT. Residues: CASSRGQGADTQYF.

The rearrangement links TRBV20-1 to TRBJ2-7, with TRBD2 matching 8 bases. The trim removed 1 base at V and 0 bases at J, leaving 5 bases unmatched. This CDR3 region has 15 residues. The V gene's germline CDR1 is DFQATT and CDR2 SNEGSKA (reference sequence). DNA for the CDR3: TGCAGTGCTAGAGTCCTAGCGGGTACCTCCTACGAGCAGTACTTC. Its protein is CSARVLAGTSYEQYF.

This clonotype was counted between two and nine times. The chain couples TRBV20-1 to TRBJ1-1; TRBD1 matches 8 bases. Losses at the gene ends were 8 bases for V and 0 bases for J; bases not matched to a gene: 2. This CDR3 contains 12 residues. Germline loops: CDR1 DFQATT, CDR2 SNEGSKA (reference sequence). CDR3 DNA: TGCAGTCCGGGACAGGTGAACACTGAAGCTTTCTTT. It encodes CSPGQVNTEAFF.

The table lists this clonotype with a few counts. The chain uses TRBV7-9 and TRBJ1-3; D is uncertain. V dropped 8 bases and J dropped 2 bases, with 13 bases sitting between them. This CDR3 region has 14 residues. The germline gives CDR1 SEHNR, CDR2 FQNEAQ (reference sequence). DNA for the CDR3: TGTGCCAGCGCCGGTCATTCAGCTGGAAACACCATATATTTT. The encoded protein is CASAGHSAGNTIYF.

This clonotype was seen more than once but under ten times. The chain uses TRBV29-1 and TRBJ2-5; the D is unclear. The germline CDR1 and CDR2 sequences are SQVTM and ANQGSEA. This CDR3 contains 16 residues. Trimming left V 2 bases short and J 4 bases short, with 20 bases between. The CDR3 sequence is CSVESIGSVIVETQYF. The CDR3, as DNA: TGCAGCGTTGAATCCATCGGGTCTGTAATAGTAGAGACCCAGTACTTC.

This chain joins TRBV29-1 and TRBJ1-1, with D unclear. The CDR3 runs 12 residues. Per the germline V gene, CDR1 is SQVTM and CDR2 is ANQGSEA. Trimming removed 7 bases from V and 5 bases from J, with 14 bases in between. As DNA, the CDR3 is TGCAGCGGTAAACAGACGGAGACTGAAGCTTTCTTT. It yields the protein CSGKQTETEAFF.

This clonotype was seen at least ten times. The chain has TRBV28 and TRBJ2-1; perhaps TRBD1 as D (8 bases). CDR1 and CDR2 from the germline V gene are MDHEN and SYDVKM. V was pared by 5 bases and J by 6 bases, with 17 bases between. This CDR3 is built from 15 residues. This CDR3 is CASSTNRGGSNEQFF. The CDR3, as DNA: TGTGCCAGCAGTACAAACAGGGGGGGTAGCAATGAGCAGTTCTTC. Full variable domain (missing parts from reference TRBV28 and TRBJ2-1): DVKVTQSSRYLVKRTGEKVFLECVQDMDHENMFWYRQDPGLGLRLIYFSYDVKMKEKGDIPEGYSVSREKKERFSLILESASTNQTSMYLCASSTNRGGSNEQFFGPGTRLTVL.